The 29 T cell receptor beta chains listed next were all sequenced from one sample in a study of CD8+CD57+ T cells in acquired aplastic anemia (dated by TCRdb to 2016 to 2019). Patients chosen for sequencing had shown expansion of CD8+CD57+ cells by flow cytometry. Sequencing used an Illumina HiSeq 2000. TCR beta VDJ combination and CDR3 sequence profiling used genomic DNA as the template. Using fastp at Q25 and MiXCR, TCRdb reprocessed the public reads and kept productive beta chains. Entries are consolidated by CDR3 protein sequence, retaining the most common genes and DNA. The sample table records around 500,000 distinct CDR3 sequences; 25% to 40% of these occur just once. Around 0.82% of the sample belongs to the ten largest clones. Input material: sorted CD4+, CD8+, or CD8+CD57+ T cells (not recorded which) from PBMCs. These TCRs come from a human donor with aplastic anemia.

The chain links TRBV7-8 to TRBJ2-1; TRBD1 agrees at 9 bases. With V trimmed by 6 bases and J by 6 bases, 9 bases remained unmatched. This CDR3 is 15 amino acids long. Germline V lookup: CDR1 SGHVS, CDR2 FQNEAQ. The CDR3 loop is CASRQGTGLTNEQFF. Written as DNA, the CDR3 is TGTGCCAGCAGACAAGGGACAGGGCTAACCAATGAGCAGTTCTTC.

On this clonotype: A single base separates this from a much larger clone, so it may be a read error. The chain employs TRBV19 and TRBJ1-4, with D possibly matching TRBD1 (6 bases). The CDR3 length is 15 residues. The ends were cut back, 7 bases at V and 7 bases at J, with 19 bases in the middle. The germline V gene encodes CDR1 LNHDA and CDR2 SQIVND (reference sequence). The CDR3 region is CASTIARGWGEKLFF. CDR3 sequence (DNA): TGTGCCAGTACCATCGCCAGGGGCTGGGGTGAAAAACTGTTTTTT.

The chain recombines TRBV19 with TRBJ1-2, with a possible D match to TRBD1 (6 bases). The germline V gene has CDR1 LNHDA and CDR2 SQIVND (reference sequence). CDR3 length: 15 residues. Trimming cost V 3 bases and J 7 bases, with 18 bases left between them. CDR3 sequence (DNA): TGTGCCAGTAGTATTGCGGGGACACCCCATCGTGGCTACACCTTC. Protein product: CASSIAGTPHRGYTF.

This clonotype was seen ten or more times. The gene calls are TRBV7-9 and TRBJ1-6; tentatively, D is TRBD1 (6 bases). CDR1 is SEHNR and CDR2 is FQNEAQ in the germline V gene (reference sequence). The CDR3 spans 15 residues. The germline V and J ends were trimmed by 5 bases and 5 bases, with 13 bases remaining between them. The CDR3 region is CASSTITGNNSPLHF. The CDR3 DNA sequence: TGTGCCAGCAGCACTATTACAGGGAATAATTCACCCCTCCACTTT. Drawing the rest from reference TRBV7-9 and TRBJ1-6, the complete variable domain is DTGVSQNPRHKITKRGQNVTFRCDPISEHNRLYWYRQTLGQGPEFLTYFQNEAQLEKSRLLSDRFSAERPKGSFSTLEIQRTEQGDSAMYLCASSTITGNNSPLHFGNGTRLTVT.

The rearrangement uses TRBV7-3 and TRBJ2-1; the match to TRBD1 covers 7 bases. Trimming removed 6 bases from V and 5 bases from J; junction bases left unmatched: 7. The CDR3 is 14 amino acids. In germline, CDR1 is SGHTA, CDR2 FQGTGA. CDR3 DNA: TGTGCCAGCAGAAAGGACAGGCCGGACAATGAGCAGTTCTTC. Translated: CASRKDRPDNEQFF.

The J gene is TRBJ2-4, the V gene TRBV5-8; D possibly uses TRBD1 or TRBD2 (5 bases each). In germline, CDR1 is SGHTS, CDR2 YDEGEE. The CDR3 spans 13 residues. V lost 3 bases and J lost 9, with 13 bases in between. The CDR3 sequence is CASSSGRRVIQYF. The CDR3 DNA reads TGTGCCAGCAGCTCGGGGCGCAGGGTCATTCAGTACTTC.

This clonotype was counted a single time. Since a much larger clone is just one base distant, this may be a read error. J is TRBJ1-1 and V is TRBV20-1; no clear D. The CDR3 runs to 13 residues. Germline V gene data show CDR1 as DFQATT and CDR2 as SNEGSKA (reference sequence). V was trimmed by 5 bases and J by 0 bases, leaving 10 bases between them. For the CDR3, the DNA is TGCAGTGCTGGAGGCAGAATGAACACTGAAGCTTTCTTT. Encoded protein: CSAGGRMNTEAFF.

Here the CDR3 reads CASSPGTGVTGELFF. The CDR3 DNA sequence: TGTGCCAGCAGCCCCGGGACAGGGGTCACCGGGGAGCTGTTTTTT. J is TRBJ2-2 and V is TRBV2; TRBD1 agrees at 10 bases. Germline-derived CDR1 and CDR2 are SNHLY and FYNNEI. After removal of 6 bases from V and 4 bases from J, the junction contained 5 bases not matched to a gene. There are 15 residues in the CDR3. Variable domain in full (rest from reference TRBV2 and TRBJ2-2): EPEVTQTPSHQVTQMGQEVILRCVPISNHLYFYWYRQILGQKVEFLVSFYNNEISEKSEIFDDQFSVERPDGSNFTLKIRSTKLEDSAMYFCASSPGTGVTGELFFGEGSRLTVL.

This clonotype turned up a few times. The J gene is TRBJ2-7, the V gene TRBV2; no clear D. The CDR3 totals 13 residues. V lost 6 bases and J lost 6, with 15 bases in between. Per the germline V gene, CDR1 is SNHLY and CDR2 is FYNNEI. The CDR3 DNA follows: TGTGCCAGCAGCCCGGTTTTGGGCTCCGAGCAGTACGTC. Encoded protein: CASSPVLGSEQYV.

This clonotype has ten or more counts. The CDR3 region is CASSPGAGGAGGYTF. The CDR3 DNA reads as TGCGCCAGCAGTCCAGGGGCAGGGGGCGCGGGTGGCTACACCTTC. This sequence joins TRBV10-2 and TRBJ1-2; 8 bases align to TRBD1. CDR1 is WSHSY and CDR2 is SAAADI in the germline V gene. V lost 5 bases to trimming and J lost 7 bases; unmatched junction nucleotides: 12. This CDR3 spans 15 amino acids.

The chain joins TRBV20-1 to TRBJ1-5, with D maybe TRBD1 (5 bases). The CDR3 sequence is 16 residues long. V was cut by 6 bases and J by 5 bases, with 23 bases left in between. Germline V gene data show CDR1 as DFQATT and CDR2 as SNEGSKA (reference sequence). The CDR3 region has the DNA TGCAGTGCAACCCACGCCCGGGACCAAGAGGATCAGCCCCAGCATTTT. It translates to CSATHARDQEDQPQHF.

This clonotype was counted between two and nine times. The chain carries TRBV14 and TRBJ2-1, with D perhaps matching TRBD1 or TRBD2 (5 bases each). CDR3 length: 13 residues. The germline V gene has CDR1 SGHDN and CDR2 FVKESK. With 4 bases removed from V and 4 bases from J, the gap between germline ends came to 8 bases. In nucleotides, the CDR3 is TGTGCCAGCAGCCCCGGGACGTACAATGAGCAGTTCTTC. Encoded protein: CASSPGTYNEQFF.

This sequence joins TRBV7-3 and TRBJ1-5, with a weak D call TRBD1 (5 bases). CDR1 is SGHTA and CDR2 is FQGTGA in the germline V gene. V dropped 7 bases and J dropped 6 bases, with 19 bases sitting between them. The CDR3 consists of 15 residues. The CDR3 sequence is CASTTAQGGSQPQHF. The CDR3, as DNA: TGTGCCAGCACCACGGCCCAGGGTGGTAGTCAGCCCCAGCATTTT.

This clonotype came up many times. The rearrangement links TRBV6-1 to TRBJ1-6; weak D call: TRBD1 (6 bases). Germline V lookup: CDR1 MNHNS, CDR2 SASEGT. This CDR3 spans 14 amino acids. Trimming removed 3 bases at V and 7 bases at J, with 10 bases between. DNA of the CDR3: TGTGCCAGCAGTGACGGGACATCCAATTCACCCCTCCACTTT. Translating it yields CASSDGTSNSPLHF.

The sample holds one count of this clonotype. The chain is built from TRBV9 and TRBJ1-4, with a weak D call TRBD1 (5 bases). This CDR3 region has 19 residues. The germline V gene encodes CDR1 SGDLS and CDR2 YYNGEE. V was shortened by 3 bases and J by 6 bases, with 27 bases between the two germline ends. CDR3 sequence reads: CASSAIVGSGRGDYEKLFF. In DNA form, the CDR3 reads TGTGCCAGCAGCGCTATCGTTGGTTCAGGGCGAGGGGATTATGAAAAACTGTTTTTT.

Only a few counts were recorded for this clonotype. The rearrangement uses TRBV4-1 and TRBJ1-5, with no clear D. The germline CDR1 and CDR2 sequences are MGHRA and YSYEKL. The ends were cut back, 1 base at V and 5 bases at J, with 12 bases in the middle. This CDR3 comprises 15 residues. The CDR3 protein is CASSQVVSEDQPQHF. Here the CDR3 DNA reads TGCGCCAGCAGCCAAGTAGTTTCTGAGGATCAGCCCCAGCATTTT.

This clonotype was observed at least ten times. The CDR3 sequence is CASSPLAAAPSEQYF. CDR3 sequence (DNA): TGCGCCAGCAGCCCCCTGGCGGCAGCACCTAGCGAGCAGTACTTC. The V call is TRBV4-3, the J call TRBJ2-7, with D hard to call. V was cut by 4 bases and J by 6 bases, with 19 bases left in between. The CDR3 covers 15 residues. Germline values: CDR1 LGHNA, CDR2 YSLEER.

The chain has TRBV5-6 and TRBJ2-5, with a possible D match to TRBD1 (6 bases). The CDR3 is 14 residues long. The germline gives CDR1 SGHDT, CDR2 YYEEEE. Trimming pared 1 base from V and 6 bases from J, leaving 13 bases between. Here the CDR3 reads CASSLRTVEKTQYF. The CDR3 DNA reads TGTGCCAGCAGCTTGAGGACAGTTGAAAAGACCCAGTACTTC.

V and J are TRBV5-8 and TRBJ2-7, with D tentatively TRBD1 (6 bases). Trimming cost V 4 bases and J 4 bases, with 18 bases left between them. The length of the CDR3 is 15 residues. The germline V gene has CDR1 SGHTS and CDR2 YDEGEE. The CDR3 DNA reads TGTGCCAGCAGCCGTCAGGCCGTACAGGGTTACGAGCAGTACTTC. This sequence encodes CASSRQAVQGYEQYF.

Points on this clonotype: With a much larger clone just one base away, this may be a read error. A read error is likely, as this CDR3 ends without the conserved phenylalanine or tryptophan. The chain couples TRBV20-1 to TRBJ2-7, with D perhaps TRBD2 (6 bases). With 3 bases removed from V and 4 bases from J, the gap between germline ends came to 19 bases. The CDR3 loop spans 15 amino acids. Germline V CDR1 and CDR2: DFQATT, SNEGSKA (reference sequence). CDR3 coding DNA: TGCAGTGCTAGGGGTAGCACCCGCGGGAAGTACGAGCAGTACTCC. Amino acid sequence: CSARGSTRGKYEQYS.

In its sample, this clonotype was seen many times. The chain carries TRBV7-2 and TRBJ2-5, with 7 bases identical to TRBD2. The CDR3 has 15 amino acids. V was clipped by 3 bases and J by 4 bases; unmatched bases: 8. CDR1 and CDR2 from the germline V gene are SGHTA and FQGNSA. The CDR3 reads CASSLLGGEGETQYF. In DNA form, the CDR3 reads TGTGCCAGCAGCTTGTTGGGCGGGGAGGGAGAGACCCAGTACTTC.

This clonotype was counted between two and nine times. This chain's CDR3 is CALQGQNTEAFF. Written as DNA, the CDR3 is TGTGCCTTACAGGGGCAGAACACTGAAGCTTTCTTT. The rearrangement uses TRBV30 and TRBJ1-1; 7 bases align to TRBD1. Germline CDR1 is GTSNPN and CDR2 is SVGIG (reference sequence). J lost 1 base, V lost 7 bases, and 3 bases had no gene match. CDR3 length: 12 amino acids.

This clonotype has ten or more counts. The gene calls are TRBV20-1 and TRBJ1-3; a weak D match, TRBD1 (6 bases). The V and J ends lost 3 bases and 0 bases respectively, with 12 bases between them. CDR3 length equals 15 residues. Germline V CDR1 and CDR2: DFQATT, SNEGSKA (reference sequence). CDR3 region: CSASATGLSGNTIYF. CDR3 nucleotide sequence: TGCAGTGCTAGTGCGACAGGACTCTCTGGAAACACCATATATTTT.

This clonotype has a handful of counts. The chain combines TRBV5-1 with TRBJ2-1; possible D gene TRBD2, 5 bases. The germline gives CDR1 SGHRS, CDR2 YFSETQ. The CDR3 covers 15 residues. The germline V and J ends were trimmed by 0 bases and 1 base, with 8 bases remaining between them. CDR3 sequence (DNA): TGCGCCAGCAGCTTGGCCCGGGGATCCTACAATGAGCAGTTCTTC. Encoded protein: CASSLARGSYNEQFF.

Of note for this clonotype: This may arise from a read error, as a much more abundant clone is one base away. V gene TRBV19 combines with J gene TRBJ2-7; D not resolved. Germline V gene lookup returns CDR1 LNHDA and CDR2 SQIVND (reference sequence). The CDR3 is made up of 15 amino acids. CDR3 in amino acids: CASSIGGLSSYEQHF. The CDR3, as DNA: TGTGCCAGTAGTATTGGCGGCCTCTCCTCCTACGAGCAGCACTTC.

This clonotype was seen ten or more times. The chain joins TRBV7-9 to TRBJ1-6; TRBD1 matches at 10 bases. V lost 4 bases to trimming and J lost 11 bases; unmatched junction nucleotides: 11. Germline V CDR1 and CDR2: SEHNR, FQNEAQ (reference sequence). This CDR3 contains 16 residues. The CDR3 nucleotides read TGTGCCAGCAGCTCACTTCCGGGACAGGGGAGGGCACCCCTCCACTTT. This gives the protein CASSSLPGQGRAPLHF.

In nucleotides, the CDR3 is TGTGCCAGCAGTCCTCGGGGGCGGCCCTACACCTTC. Translated, it gives CASSPRGRPYTF. The V and J genes are TRBV25-1 and TRBJ1-2; tentatively, D is TRBD1 (6 bases). V lost 5 bases and J 10 bases, leaving 14 bases between the germline ends. Germline values: CDR1 MGHDK, CDR2 SYGVNS. This CDR3 has 12 amino acids.

This clonotype was seen at least ten times. The chain combines TRBV7-2 with TRBJ1-6; D is unclear. Per germline, CDR1 SGHTA and CDR2 FQGNSA. CDR3 size: 13 residues. With 6 bases removed from V and 7 bases from J, the gap between germline ends came to 10 bases. CDR3 in amino acids: CASRPAGNSPLHF. Written as DNA, the CDR3 is TGTGCCAGCAGGCCAGCGGGGAATTCACCCCTCCACTTT. The full variable domain, with the rest looked up from reference TRBV7-2 and TRBJ1-6, is GAGVSQSPSNKVTEKGKDVELRCDPISGHTALYWYRQSLGQGLEFLIYFQGNSAPDKSGLPSDRFSAERTGGSVSTLTIQRTQQEDSAVYLCASRPAGNSPLHFGNGTRLTVT.

This clonotype was detected ten times or more. The rearrangement uses TRBV12-3 or TRBV12-4 and TRBJ2-7; weak D call: TRBD1 (6 bases). The CDR3 runs to 15 residues. V was cut by 4 bases and J by 5 bases, with 18 bases left in between. The CDR3 DNA is TGTGCCAGCAGTTGGGCCCGGCAGGGGAACCACGAGCAGTACTTC. Encoded protein: CASSWARQGNHEQYF.